The 6 T cell receptor beta chains listed next were all sequenced from one sample in a study of blood T cells in healthy people across ages (dated by TCRdb to the mid-2010s). The library was obtained by 5' RACE. The run used an Illumina HiSeq 2500. The second PCR ran for roughly 7 to 12 cycles and used a J-beta primer mix along with a sample-barcoded 5' primer. TCRdb redid the processing of the public reads, applying fastp at Q25 and MiXCR, and retained in-frame beta chains. Each CDR3 protein appears once, grouped with its most common genes and DNA. This sample is represented by hundreds of thousands of distinct CDR3 sequences; approximately 21% of them were singletons. Roughly 3.6% of the sample goes to the ten largest clones. Sequenced sample: blood. Every receptor here comes from a man in his 70s in good health.

The sample holds many counts of this clonotype. This chain connects TRBV10-3 to TRBJ2-7, with no clear D. The CDR3 consists of 11 residues. Trimming removed 2 bases at V and 2 bases at J, with 1 base between. In germline, CDR1 is ENHRY, CDR2 SYGVKD. CDR3: CAISEAYEQYF. CDR3 coding DNA: TGTGCCATCAGTGAGGCCTACGAGCAGTACTTC.

The sample holds many counts of this clonotype. The chain couples TRBV7-2 to TRBJ2-6; D is ambiguous. The CDR3 contains 16 residues. Germline V gene lookup returns CDR1 SGHTA and CDR2 FQGNSA. V lost 1 base and J 0 bases, leaving 7 bases between the germline ends. CDR3 residues: CASSLVSTSGANVLTF. CDR3 in DNA: TGTGCCAGCAGCTTAGTCTCGACCTCTGGGGCCAACGTCCTGACTTTC.

Remarks on this clonotype: The germline gene is not matched at one end of the junction; a read error may be the cause. The genes are TRBV5-6 and TRBJ2-7; D may be TRBD1 or TRBD2 (5 bases each). Germline loops: CDR1 SGHDT, CDR2 YYEEEE. The length of the CDR3 is 16 residues. This CDR3 is CACSPVKSRGAYEQYF. The CDR3, as DNA: TGTGCCTGCAGCCCCGTGAAAAGCCGAGGGGCCTACGAGCAGTACTTC.

The chain employs TRBV7-2 and TRBJ2-1; TRBD2 agrees at 10 bases. The CDR3 is 15 residues long. The ends lost 2 bases at V and 5 bases at J; junction bases unmatched: 3. CDR1 is SGHTA, CDR2 FQGNSA, per germline. This chain's CDR3 is CASSLRSGRDNEQFF. CDR3 nucleotides: TGTGCCAGCAGCTTACGAAGCGGGAGGGACAATGAGCAGTTCTTC.

This clonotype was found a few times. The chain has TRBV30 and TRBJ2-5, with TRBD1 matching 7 bases. The DNA end is more similar to TRBJ2-7, so the J call may be wrong. Germline V gene sequence: CDR1 GTSNPN, CDR2 SVGIG (reference sequence). The CDR3 runs 14 residues. CDR3 sequence: CAWSANRGRDEQYF. In nucleotides, the CDR3 is TGTGCCTGGAGTGCCAACAGGGGAAGGGACGAGCAGTACTTC.

J is TRBJ2-3 and V is TRBV7-9; D perhaps matches TRBD1 (6 bases). Germline lookup yields CDR1 SEHNR and CDR2 FQNEAQ (reference sequence). V was clipped by 5 bases and J by 2 bases, with 14 bases between them. The CDR3 extends over 15 amino acids. The chain's CDR3 is CASSPEQGDTDTQYF. The CDR3 DNA follows: TGTGCCAGCAGCCCCGAACAGGGAGACACAGATACGCAGTATTTT.